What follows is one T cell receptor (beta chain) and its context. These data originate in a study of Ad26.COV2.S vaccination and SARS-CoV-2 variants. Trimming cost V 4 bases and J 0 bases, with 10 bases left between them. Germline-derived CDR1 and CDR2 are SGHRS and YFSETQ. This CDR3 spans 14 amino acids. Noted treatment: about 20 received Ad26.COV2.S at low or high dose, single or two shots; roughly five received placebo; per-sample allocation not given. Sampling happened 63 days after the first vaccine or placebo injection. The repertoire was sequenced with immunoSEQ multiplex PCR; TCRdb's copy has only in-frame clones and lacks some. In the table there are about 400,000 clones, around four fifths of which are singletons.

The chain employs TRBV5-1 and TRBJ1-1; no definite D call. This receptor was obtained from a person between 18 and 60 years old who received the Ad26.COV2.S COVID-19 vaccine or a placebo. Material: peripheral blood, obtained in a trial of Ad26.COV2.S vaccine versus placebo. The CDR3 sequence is CASSEKDLNTEAFF. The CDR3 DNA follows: TGCGCCAGCAGCGAGAAGGACCTGAACACTGAAGCTTTCTTT. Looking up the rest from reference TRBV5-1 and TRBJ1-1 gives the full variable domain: KAGVTQTPRYLIKTRGQQVTLSCSPISGHRSVSWYQQTPGQGLQFLFEYFSETQRNKGNFPGRFSGRQFSNSRSEMNVSTLELGDSALYLCASSEKDLNTEAFFGQGTRLTVV.